The present T cell receptor (beta chain) was sequenced within a study of cytomegalovirus exposure and HLA in healthy donors. Study conclusions and caveats: An analysis that was carried out later associated 16,951 TCR beta sequences with HLA alleles at 0.05 false discovery rate. Most TCR sequences were uncommon, yet certain public TCRs appeared in many donors. Per published reports, the classifier diagnosed cytomegalovirus status with high specificity and sensitivity.

Concerning this clone: Antigen unknown. The junction does not match germline at one end; this may be a read error. At the DNA level, this CDR3 is encoded by other sequences in the same sample as well.

Vbeta (60) and Jbeta (13) primers were used in the PCR. The protocol was immunoSEQ multiplex PCR, while the TCRdb copy is restricted to in-frame clones and leaves out a portion. The data show approximately 130,000 clones, over 80% seen once. The sample comprised PBMCs. This receptor was taken from a man aged 40-55 years in good health and CMV-seronegative.

CDR3 coding DNA: TGCGCCAGCAGCTTAGGCGGGAGCACAGATACGCAGTATTTT. Amino acid sequence: CASSLGGSTDTQYF. V usage is TRBV11-3 and J usage is TRBJ2-3; weak D call: TRBD2 (5 bases). Per germline, CDR1 SGHNT and CDR2 YENEEA. The CDR3 length is 14 residues.